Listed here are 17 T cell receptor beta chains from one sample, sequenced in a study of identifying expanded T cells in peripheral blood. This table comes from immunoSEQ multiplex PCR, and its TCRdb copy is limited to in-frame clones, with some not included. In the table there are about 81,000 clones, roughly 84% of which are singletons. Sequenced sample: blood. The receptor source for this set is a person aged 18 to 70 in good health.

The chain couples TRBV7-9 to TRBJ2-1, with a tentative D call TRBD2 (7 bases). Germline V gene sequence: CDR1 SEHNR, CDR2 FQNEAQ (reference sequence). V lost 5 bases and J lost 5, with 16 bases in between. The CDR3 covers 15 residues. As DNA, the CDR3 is TGTGCCAGCAGCCCCCGGGGGGCGGGAGACAATGAGCAGTTCTTC. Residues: CASSPRGAGDNEQFF.

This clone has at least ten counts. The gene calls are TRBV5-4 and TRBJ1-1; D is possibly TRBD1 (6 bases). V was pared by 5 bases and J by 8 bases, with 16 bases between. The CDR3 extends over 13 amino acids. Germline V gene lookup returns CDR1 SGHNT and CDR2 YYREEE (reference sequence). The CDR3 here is CASSLTGIPEAFF. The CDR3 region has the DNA TGTGCCAGCAGTTTAACAGGGATACCCGAAGCTTTCTTT.

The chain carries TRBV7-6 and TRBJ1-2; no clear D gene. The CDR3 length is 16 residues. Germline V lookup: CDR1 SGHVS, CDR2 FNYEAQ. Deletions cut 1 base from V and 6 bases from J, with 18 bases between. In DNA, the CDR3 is TGTGCCAGCAGCTTAGAGGGCGACCTCGTATCTCATGGCTACACCTTC. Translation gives CASSLEGDLVSHGYTF.

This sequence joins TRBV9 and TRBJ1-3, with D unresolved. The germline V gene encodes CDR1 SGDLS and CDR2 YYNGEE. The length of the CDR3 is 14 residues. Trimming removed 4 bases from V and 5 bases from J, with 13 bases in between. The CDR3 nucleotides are TGTGCCAGCAGCTCGACGGCTCCCAGAAACACCATATATTTT. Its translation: CASSSTAPRNTIYF.

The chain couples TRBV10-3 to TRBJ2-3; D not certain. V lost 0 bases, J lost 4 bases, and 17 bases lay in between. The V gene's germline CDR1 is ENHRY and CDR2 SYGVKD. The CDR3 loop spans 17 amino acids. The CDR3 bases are TGTGCCATCAGTGAGTCGAAAATGGCCTCTCTGGCAGATACGCAGTATTTT. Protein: CAISESKMASLADTQYF.

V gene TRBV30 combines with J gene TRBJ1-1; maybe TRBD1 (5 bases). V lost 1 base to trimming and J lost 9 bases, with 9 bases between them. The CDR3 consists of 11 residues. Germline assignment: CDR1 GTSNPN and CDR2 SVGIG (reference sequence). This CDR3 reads CAWSGGRQAFF. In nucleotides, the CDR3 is TGTGCCTGGAGTGGGGGACGGCAAGCTTTCTTT.

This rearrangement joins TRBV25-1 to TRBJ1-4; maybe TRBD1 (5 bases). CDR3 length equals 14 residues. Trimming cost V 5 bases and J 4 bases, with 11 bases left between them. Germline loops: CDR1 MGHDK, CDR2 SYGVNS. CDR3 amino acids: CASSPGRNNEKLFF. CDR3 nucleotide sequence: TGTGCCAGCAGTCCAGGGAGGAATAATGAAAAACTGTTTTTT.

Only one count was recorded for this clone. Here the CDR3 reads CASSDNRGKEKLFF. The CDR3 DNA reads TGTGCCAGCTCCGACAACAGGGGTAAAGAAAAACTGTTTTTT. The chain joins TRBV7-9 to TRBJ1-4; 7 nucleotides align to TRBD1. After removal of 8 bases from V and 8 bases from J, the junction contained 11 bases not matched to a gene. This CDR3 spans 14 amino acids. Germline V lookup: CDR1 SEHNR, CDR2 FQNEAQ (reference sequence).

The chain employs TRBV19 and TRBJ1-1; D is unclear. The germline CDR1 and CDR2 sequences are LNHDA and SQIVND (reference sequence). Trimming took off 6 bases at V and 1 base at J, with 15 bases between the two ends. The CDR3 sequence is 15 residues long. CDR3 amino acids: CASRPGPTANTEAFF. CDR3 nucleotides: TGTGCCAGTAGACCCGGCCCCACGGCGAACACTGAAGCTTTCTTT. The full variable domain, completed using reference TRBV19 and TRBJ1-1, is DGGITQSPKYLFRKEGQNVTLSCEQNLNHDAMYWYRQDPGQGLRLIYYSQIVNDFQKGDIAEGYSVSREKKESFPLTVTSAQKNPTAFYLCASRPGPTANTEAFFGQGTRLTVV.

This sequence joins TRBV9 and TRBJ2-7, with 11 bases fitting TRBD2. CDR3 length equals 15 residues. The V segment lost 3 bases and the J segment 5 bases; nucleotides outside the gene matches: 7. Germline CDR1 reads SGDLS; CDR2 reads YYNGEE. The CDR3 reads CASSAHPGLADEQYF. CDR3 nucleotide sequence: TGTGCCAGCAGCGCCCACCCGGGACTAGCGGACGAGCAGTACTTC.

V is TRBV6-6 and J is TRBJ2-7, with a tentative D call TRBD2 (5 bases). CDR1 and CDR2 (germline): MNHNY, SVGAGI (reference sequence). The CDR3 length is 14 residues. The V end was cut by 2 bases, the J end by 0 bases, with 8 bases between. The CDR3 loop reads CASSYTGSSYEQYF. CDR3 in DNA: TGTGCCAGCAGTTACACGGGGAGCTCCTACGAGCAGTACTTC.

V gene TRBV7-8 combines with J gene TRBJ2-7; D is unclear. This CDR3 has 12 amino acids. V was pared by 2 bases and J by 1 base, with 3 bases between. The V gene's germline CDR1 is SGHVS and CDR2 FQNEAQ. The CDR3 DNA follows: TGTGCCAGCAGCTTACAGTCCTACGAGCAGTACTTC. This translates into CASSLQSYEQYF.

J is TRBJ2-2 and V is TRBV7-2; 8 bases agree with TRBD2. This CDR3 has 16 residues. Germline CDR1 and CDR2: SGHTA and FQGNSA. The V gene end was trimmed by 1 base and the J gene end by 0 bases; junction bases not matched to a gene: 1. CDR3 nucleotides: TGTGCCAGCAGCTTAGAGGGACTAGCGAACACCGGGGAGCTGTTTTTT. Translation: CASSLEGLANTGELFF.

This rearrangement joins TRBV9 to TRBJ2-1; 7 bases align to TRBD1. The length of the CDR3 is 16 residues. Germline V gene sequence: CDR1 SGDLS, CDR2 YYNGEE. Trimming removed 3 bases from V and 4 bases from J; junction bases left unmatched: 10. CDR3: CASSARIQGMYNEQFF. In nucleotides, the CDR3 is TGTGCCAGCAGCGCGAGGATACAGGGGATGTACAATGAGCAGTTCTTC.

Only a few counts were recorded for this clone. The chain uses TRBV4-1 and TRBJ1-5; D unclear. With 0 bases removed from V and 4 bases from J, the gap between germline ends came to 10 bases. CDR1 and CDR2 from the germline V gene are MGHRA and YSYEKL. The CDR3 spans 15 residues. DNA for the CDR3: TGCGCCAGCAGCCAAGATACGACTCGAAATCAGCCCCAGCATTTT. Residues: CASSQDTTRNQPQHF.

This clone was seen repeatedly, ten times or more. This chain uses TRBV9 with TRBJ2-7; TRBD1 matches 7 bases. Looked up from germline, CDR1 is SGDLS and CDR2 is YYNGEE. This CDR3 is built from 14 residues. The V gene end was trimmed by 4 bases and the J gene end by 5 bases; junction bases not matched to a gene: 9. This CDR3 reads CASSPDRLEDEQYF. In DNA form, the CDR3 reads TGTGCCAGCAGCCCGGACAGGTTAGAGGACGAGCAGTACTTC. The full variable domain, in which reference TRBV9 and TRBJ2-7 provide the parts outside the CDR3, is DSGVTQTPKHLITATGQRVTLRCSPRSGDLSVYWYQQSLDQGLQFLIQYYNGEERAKGNILERFSAQQFPDLHSELNLSSLELGDSALYFCASSPDRLEDEQYFGPGTRLTVT.

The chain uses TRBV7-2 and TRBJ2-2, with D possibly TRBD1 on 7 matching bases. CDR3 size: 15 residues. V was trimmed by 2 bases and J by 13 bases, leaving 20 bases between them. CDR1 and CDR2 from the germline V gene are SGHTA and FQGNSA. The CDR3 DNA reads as TGTGCCAGCAGCTTAATAGGCGGGACAGTGGGAGGGCTGTTTTTT. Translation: CASSLIGGTVGGLFF.